This T cell receptor (beta chain) was identified during a study of cytomegalovirus exposure and HLA in healthy donors. On the study more broadly: An early data release held around 80 million unique TCRs from HLA-typed donors.

CDR3 size: 14 residues. The ends were cut back, 2 bases at V and 8 bases at J, with 15 bases in the middle. Per germline, CDR1 SGHAT and CDR2 FQNNGV. Study results and limitations: Segments of the TCR beta V type were, in most cases, productive about 90% or about 30% of the time in an earlier analysis. The analysis excluded some indistinguishable V segments, including TRBV6-2 and TRBV6-3. Cytomegalovirus association was assigned to some 160 TCR beta chains.

PCR primers comprised 60 Vbeta and 13 Jbeta primers. TCRdb's table, derived via immunoSEQ multiplex PCR, lists solely in-frame clones and lacks some. The sample lists about 130,000 clones; 80% to 85% were seen once. Of note for this clone: The antigen remains unidentified.

This clonotype originated in a man aged 18 to 29 in good health and CMV-seronegative. Sequenced input: PBMCs. The chain employs TRBV11-2 and TRBJ1-2; D unclear. The CDR3 DNA follows: TGTGCCAGCAGCTTATCGACTACTTGGTTCGGCTACACCTTC. Its protein is CASSLSTTWFGYTF.